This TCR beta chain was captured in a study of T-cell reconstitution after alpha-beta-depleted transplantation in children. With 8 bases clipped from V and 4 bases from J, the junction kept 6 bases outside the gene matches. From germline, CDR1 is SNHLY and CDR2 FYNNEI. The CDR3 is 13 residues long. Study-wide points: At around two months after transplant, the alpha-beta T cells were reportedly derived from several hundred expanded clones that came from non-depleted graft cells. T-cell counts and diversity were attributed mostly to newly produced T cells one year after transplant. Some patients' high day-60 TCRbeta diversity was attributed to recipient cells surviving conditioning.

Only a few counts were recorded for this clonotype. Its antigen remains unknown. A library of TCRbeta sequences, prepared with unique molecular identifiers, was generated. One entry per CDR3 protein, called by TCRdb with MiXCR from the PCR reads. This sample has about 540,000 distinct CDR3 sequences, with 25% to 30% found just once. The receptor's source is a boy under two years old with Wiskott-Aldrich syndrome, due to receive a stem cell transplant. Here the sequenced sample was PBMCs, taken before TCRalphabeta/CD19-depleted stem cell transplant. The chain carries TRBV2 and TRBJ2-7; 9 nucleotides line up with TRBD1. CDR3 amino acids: CASDGTGLYEQYF. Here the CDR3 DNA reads TGTGCCAGCGATGGGACAGGGTTGTACGAGCAGTACTTC.